This T cell receptor (beta chain) is from a study of blood T cell repertoires in COVID-19. Germline V gene data show CDR1 as SSHAT and CDR2 as FNYEAQ (reference sequence). This CDR3 region has 14 residues. The authors' processing: For nucleated cells, counts were estimated from reference gene primer amplification. Repertoires were generated with immunoSEQ multiplex PCR, while TCRdb's copy carries only in-frame clones and drops some. From that table come the V and J calls and clone size; the DNA was used to work out D and trimming. The repertoire holds under 65,000 clones, with 75% to 85% as singletons. About this clone itself: One end of the junction does not line up with germline, which may come from a read error.

The sequenced sample was peripheral blood. J is TRBJ2-7 and V is TRBV7-7; the match to TRBD1 covers 9 bases. The TCR sequence derives from a woman aged 60-70 years with acute or convalescent COVID-19. CDR3 nucleotide sequence: TGTGCTAGCAGCGAGGGACAGGGATTATACGAGCAGTACTTC. This gives the protein CASSEGQGLYEQYF.